These 23 T cell receptor beta chains originate from one sample sequenced in a study of cytomegalovirus exposure and HLA in healthy donors. Primers: 60 Vbeta forward and 13 Jbeta reverse. Clones were read by immunoSEQ multiplex PCR, and TCRdb kept only the in-frame ones, dropping some. The sample has 55,000 or so clones; 65% to 85% are singletons. Sequenced: PBMCs. Receptors originate from a man aged 30 to 39 in good health and CMV-seronegative.

The chain carries TRBV28 and TRBJ1-6; tentatively, D is TRBD1 (6 bases). Germline CDR1 is MDHEN and CDR2 is SYDVKM. The V end lost 9 bases, the J end lost 9 bases, and 12 bases lay between the germline ends. The CDR3 is 12 residues long. The CDR3, as DNA: TGTGCCAGTCAGGGGCAGCCTTCACCCCTCCACTTT. This encodes CASQGQPSPLHF. Full variable domain (missing parts from reference TRBV28 and TRBJ1-6): DVKVTQSSRYLVKRTGEKVFLECVQDMDHENMFWYRQDPGLGLRLIYFSYDVKMKEKGDIPEGYSVSREKKERFSLILESASTNQTSMYLCASQGQPSPLHFGNGTRLTVT.

This clone was recorded only once. The chain uses TRBV25-1 and TRBJ2-7; 8 bases align to TRBD1. V trimming: 2 bases; J trimming: 5 bases; junction bases outside the gene matches: 8. This CDR3 comprises 15 residues. In germline, CDR1 is MGHDK, CDR2 SYGVNS. CDR3 protein: CASSEQGTGSNEQYF. The CDR3 DNA follows: TGTGCCAGCAGTGAACAAGGGACAGGATCAAACGAGCAGTACTTC.

This chain connects TRBV13 to TRBJ2-5, with 7 bases identical to TRBD1. The germline V gene encodes CDR1 PRHDT and CDR2 FYEKMQ (reference sequence). The CDR3 is 14 residues long. V was pared by 6 bases and J by 6 bases, with 10 bases of the junction left unmatched. For the CDR3, the DNA is TGTGCCAGCAGTCCCGACAGGGTCGGGAAGACCCAGTACTTC. It translates to CASSPDRVGKTQYF.

This chain links TRBV5-6 with TRBJ2-1; a possible D gene is TRBD2 (6 bases). The V gene lost 0 bases and the J gene lost 4 bases, with 20 bases spanning the gap. The CDR3 extends over 18 amino acids. Germline V gene lookup returns CDR1 SGHDT and CDR2 YYEEEE. The CDR3 reads CASSLGRDWTYEYNEQFF. In nucleotides, the CDR3 is TGTGCCAGCAGCTTGGGCAGGGACTGGACCTATGAGTACAATGAGCAGTTCTTC. Full variable domain (remainder filled in from reference TRBV5-6 and TRBJ2-1): DAGVTQSPTHLIKTRGQQVTLRCSPKSGHDTVSWYQQALGQGPQFIFQYYEEEERQRGNFPDRFSGHQFPNYSSELNVNALLLGDSALYLCASSLGRDWTYEYNEQFFGPGTRLTVL.

The chain uses TRBV19 and TRBJ1-1; no clear D gene. The CDR3 runs to 13 residues. The V and J ends lost 2 bases and 2 bases respectively, with 6 bases between them. Germline CDR1 and CDR2: LNHDA and SQIVND (reference sequence). CDR3 sequence: CASSIQINTEAFF. As DNA, the CDR3 is TGTGCCAGTAGTATACAGATAAACACTGAAGCTTTCTTT.

The chain couples TRBV6-6 to TRBJ2-5; 7 nucleotides align to TRBD1. CDR1 and CDR2 from the germline V gene are MNHNY and SVGAGI (reference sequence). V was pared by 0 bases and J by 2 bases, with 0 bases of the junction left unmatched. The CDR3 has 14 residues. CDR3 nucleotide sequence: TGTGCCAGCAGTTACTCGGGACAGCAAGAGACCCAGTACTTC. As protein: CASSYSGQQETQYF.

The chain has TRBV5-6 and TRBJ2-1; a weak D match, TRBD1 (5 bases). The CDR3 contains 16 residues. V shed 3 bases and J shed 4 bases, with 17 bases lying between them. Germline V CDR1 and CDR2: SGHDT, YYEEEE. The CDR3 coding sequence is TGTGCCAGCAGCTCAGTCGACAGTATCCTTTACAATGAGCAGTTCTTC. This gives the protein CASSSVDSILYNEQFF.

V is TRBV6-1 and J is TRBJ2-7, with D possibly being TRBD2 (5 bases). The CDR3 is 12 amino acids. Germline CDR1 and CDR2: MNHNS and SASEGT. Trimming took off 2 bases at V and 5 bases at J, with 7 bases between the two ends. For the CDR3, the DNA is TGTGCCAGCAGTGAATCCGGGGACGAGCAGTACTTC. Translated, it gives CASSESGDEQYF.

This clone was seen a few times. This chain connects TRBV5-1 to TRBJ2-5; TRBD1 is a possible D gene (7 bases). The germline gives CDR1 SGHRS, CDR2 YFSETQ. The V and J ends lost 4 bases and 2 bases respectively, with 15 bases between them. The CDR3 has 15 residues. The CDR3 region has the DNA TGCGCCAGCAGCCAGGGGGGCACCGGGCAAGAGACCCAGTACTTC. Translating gives CASSQGGTGQETQYF.

The chain recombines TRBV7-8 with TRBJ2-1; 9 nucleotides match TRBD2. Germline loops: CDR1 SGHVS, CDR2 FQNEAQ. This CDR3 comprises 13 residues. V trimming: 10 bases; J trimming: 6 bases; junction bases outside the gene matches: 7. The CDR3 DNA sequence: TGTGCCACCAGAGCTAGCGGGATCAATGAGCAGTTCTTC. It codes for CATRASGINEQFF. Filled out from reference TRBV7-8 and TRBJ2-1, the complete variable domain reads GAGVSQSPRYKVAKRGQDVALRCDPISGHVSLFWYQQALGQGPEFLTYFQNEAQLDKSGLPSDRFFAERPEGSVSTLKIQRTQQEDSAVYLCATRASGINEQFFGPGTRLTVL.

In this sample, this clone turned up once. V gene TRBV4-2 combines with J gene TRBJ2-5, with 8 nucleotides matching TRBD2. The closer fit of TRBJ2-7 to the DNA end suggests the J call may be wrong. CDR1 is LGHNA, CDR2 YNFKEQ, per germline. The CDR3 has 17 residues. CDR3 protein: CASSQDPTGGSSYEQYF. CDR3 DNA: TGTGCCAGCAGCCAAGATCCCACGGGAGGGTCTTCCTACGAGCAGTACTTC.

This clone was picked up one time. The chain combines TRBV30 with TRBJ2-7, with D maybe TRBD2 (7 bases). V was trimmed by 5 bases and J by 6 bases, leaving 17 bases between them. This CDR3 is 13 amino acids long. Germline loops: CDR1 GTSNPN, CDR2 SVGIG (reference sequence). The CDR3 sequence is CAWGLGGGAEQYF. Written as DNA, the CDR3 is TGTGCCTGGGGCCTCGGAGGGGGGGCCGAGCAGTACTTC.

The chain is built from TRBV7-9 and TRBJ1-2; D is ambiguous. The CDR3 spans 15 residues. Trimming shortened V by 5 bases and J by 8 bases, and 21 bases separated the two germline ends. Germline lookup yields CDR1 SEHNR and CDR2 FQNEAQ (reference sequence). The DNA for the CDR3 is TGTGCCAGCAGCCCAAACGTCGAGAGGCAAGAGGGCTACACCTTC. It codes for CASSPNVERQEGYTF.

V and J are TRBV5-1 and TRBJ2-1; 10 nucleotides align to TRBD2. The germline gives CDR1 SGHRS, CDR2 YFSETQ. The CDR3 runs 16 residues. With 3 bases clipped from V and 2 bases from J, the junction kept 5 bases outside the gene matches. CDR3 sequence: CASSSLAGLTYNEQFF. CDR3 DNA: TGCGCCAGCAGCTCACTAGCGGGGCTTACCTACAATGAGCAGTTCTTC.

The chain links TRBV6-1 to TRBJ2-7; weak D call: TRBD1 (6 bases). CDR1 is MNHNS and CDR2 is SASEGT in the germline V gene. Between the trimmed V and J ends, which lost 5 bases and 2 bases, there was a span of 13 bases. The CDR3 is made up of 14 amino acids. CDR3 loop: CASSSPTGPYEQYF. In DNA form, the CDR3 reads TGTGCCAGCAGTTCCCCGACAGGACCCTACGAGCAGTACTTC.

CDR3 sequence: CASSQTSGAGNEQFF. The CDR3, as DNA: TGTGCCAGCAGCCAAACTAGCGGGGCTGGGAATGAGCAGTTCTTC. The rearrangement joins TRBV11-3 to TRBJ2-1, with TRBD2 matching over 10 bases. V shed 5 bases, J shed 7 bases, and the junction held 8 bases outside the gene matches. Germline CDR1 is SGHNT and CDR2 is YENEEA. This CDR3 has 15 residues.

J is TRBJ1-1 and V is TRBV6-6; D gene uncertain. V lost 5 bases and J lost 3, with 16 bases in between. The germline CDR1 and CDR2 sequences are MNHNY and SVGAGI (reference sequence). The CDR3 is made up of 15 amino acids. The CDR3, as DNA: TGTGCCAGCAGTCCTCCCTCGGGGTTAGACACTGAAGCTTTCTTT. This sequence encodes CASSPPSGLDTEAFF.

V usage is TRBV5-1 and J usage is TRBJ1-1, with 8 bases aligning to TRBD1. V shed 4 bases, J shed 1 base, and the junction held 15 bases outside the gene matches. This CDR3 has 18 residues. Germline V gene data show CDR1 as SGHRS and CDR2 as YFSETQ. DNA for the CDR3: TGCGCCAGCAGCACGAATCCGGGACAGGCCTTCCCGAACACTGAAGCTTTCTTT. It encodes CASSTNPGQAFPNTEAFF.

V is TRBV6-5 and J is TRBJ1-1, with a tentative D call TRBD1 (5 bases). The CDR3 runs to 15 residues. CDR1 is MNHEY and CDR2 is SVGAGI in the germline V gene. V lost 4 bases, J lost 1 base, and 13 bases lay in between. CDR3 residues: CASSSSDTQNTEAFF. Written as DNA, the CDR3 is TGTGCCAGCAGTTCCTCGGACACTCAGAACACTGAAGCTTTCTTT.

CDR3 protein: CASSQGLNNSPLHF. DNA for the CDR3: TGTGCCAGCAGCCAAGGACTCAATAATTCACCCCTCCACTTT. The rearrangement uses TRBV14 and TRBJ1-6, with unresolved D. The germline V gene has CDR1 SGHDN and CDR2 FVKESK. The ends were cut back, 1 base at V and 5 bases at J, with 6 bases in the middle. CDR3 length: 14 amino acids.

The genes are TRBV28 and TRBJ2-7; 7 bases are shared with TRBD1. CDR1 MDHEN and CDR2 SYDVKM come from the germline V gene. V dropped 5 bases and J dropped 0; count of bases not matched to a gene: 10. CDR3 length: 16 residues. CDR3 nucleotide sequence: TGTGCCAGCAGTCCACTCCGGACAGGAAGCTCCTACGAGCAGTACTTC. It specifies CASSPLRTGSSYEQYF.

This chain joins TRBV5-6 and TRBJ2-7; TRBD1 is a possible D gene (5 bases). In germline, CDR1 is SGHDT, CDR2 YYEEEE. V lost 4 bases, J lost 0 bases, and 17 bases lay in between. CDR3 length: 16 amino acids. The CDR3 sequence is CASSVGGQRRSYEQYF. The CDR3, as DNA: TGTGCCAGCAGCGTAGGCGGACAACGCCGCTCCTACGAGCAGTACTTC.

The rearrangement links TRBV5-4 to TRBJ1-6; unclear D gene. Trimming shortened V by 5 bases and J by 7 bases, and 4 bases separated the two germline ends. In germline, CDR1 is SGHNT, CDR2 YYREEE (reference sequence). This CDR3 region has 11 residues. CDR3 sequence reads: CASSLNSPLHF. The CDR3 DNA reads TGTGCCAGCAGTCTAAATTCACCCCTCCACTTT.